This T cell receptor (beta chain) was captured in a study of tumor-infiltrating lymphocytes in primary liver carcinoma. In the study overall: The cohort included men and women aged 30 to 69 years. Notes on the study in general: The top-250-clone fraction was significantly higher in tumors than in blood (p = 0.039). Since sampling was bulk and unsorted, CD4+ and CD8+ repertoires were not compared.

Note on this clonotype: Its antigen is undetermined. Germline is not matched at one junction end, which may reflect a read error.

The CDR3 is 15 residues long. Germline loops: CDR1 SEHNR, CDR2 FQNEAQ (reference sequence). cDNA specific to TCR beta was made from 500 ng of total RNA, with a constant-region primer employed for priming. Three nested multiplex PCR rounds of slightly modified ARM-PCR generated TCR beta libraries. Primers for the first two PCR rounds were TRBV1-TRBV30 forward primers and a C-beta reverse primer (about 9 cycles per round). Each CDR3 protein gets one entry after TCRdb re-called the multiplex PCR reads with MiXCR. The sample records about 310,000 distinct CDR3 sequences, 65% being singletons. Unsorted whole blood supplied the RNA, and germline DNA was extracted too.

This chain links TRBV7-9 with TRBJ2-1, with D possibly TRBD1 on 5 matching bases. The receptor comes from a man aged 35-49 years with primary liver carcinoma and hepatitis B virus infection. Sequenced: peripheral blood. This CDR3 reads CTSSDSLSENNEHFF. In DNA form, the CDR3 reads TGTACCAGCAGTGACAGTTTATCCGAAAACAATGAGCACTTCTTC.